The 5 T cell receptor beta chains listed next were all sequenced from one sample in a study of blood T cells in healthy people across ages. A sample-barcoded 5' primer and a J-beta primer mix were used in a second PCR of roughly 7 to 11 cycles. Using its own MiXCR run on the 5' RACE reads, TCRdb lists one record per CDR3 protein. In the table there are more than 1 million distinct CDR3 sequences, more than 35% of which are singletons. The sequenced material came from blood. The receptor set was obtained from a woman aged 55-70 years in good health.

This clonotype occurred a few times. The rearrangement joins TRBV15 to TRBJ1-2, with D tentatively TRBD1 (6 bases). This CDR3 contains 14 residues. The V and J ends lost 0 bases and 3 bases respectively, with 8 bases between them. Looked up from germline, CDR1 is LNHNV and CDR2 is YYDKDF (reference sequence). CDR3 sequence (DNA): TGTGCCACCAGCAGAGAGGAGGGGGACTATGGCTACACCTTC. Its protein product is CATSREEGDYGYTF. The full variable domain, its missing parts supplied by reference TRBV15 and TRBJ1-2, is DAMVIQNPRYQVTQFGKPVTLSCSQTLNHNVMYWYQQKSSQAPKLLFHYYDKDFNNEADTPDNFQSRRPNTSFCFLDIRSPGLGDTAMYLCATSREEGDYGYTFGSGTRLTVV.

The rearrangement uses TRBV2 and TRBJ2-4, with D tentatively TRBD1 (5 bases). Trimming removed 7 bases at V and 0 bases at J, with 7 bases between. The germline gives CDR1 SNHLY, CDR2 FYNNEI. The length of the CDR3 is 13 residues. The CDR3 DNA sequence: TGTGCCAGCAAGACAGAAGCCAAAAACATTCAGTACTTC. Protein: CASKTEAKNIQYF.

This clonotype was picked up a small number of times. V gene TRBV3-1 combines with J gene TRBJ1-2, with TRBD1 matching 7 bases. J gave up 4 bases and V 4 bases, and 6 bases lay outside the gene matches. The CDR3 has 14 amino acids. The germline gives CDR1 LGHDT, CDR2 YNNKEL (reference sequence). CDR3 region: CASSLRQGPYGYTF. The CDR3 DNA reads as TGTGCCAGCAGCCTCCGACAGGGTCCCTATGGCTACACCTTC.

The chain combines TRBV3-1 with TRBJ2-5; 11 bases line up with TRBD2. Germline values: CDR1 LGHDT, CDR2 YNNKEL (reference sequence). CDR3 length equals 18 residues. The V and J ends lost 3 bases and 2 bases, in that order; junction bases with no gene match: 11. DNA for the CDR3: TGTGCCAGCAGCCAGAAAGGGACTAGCGGCAATAAACAAGAGACCCAGTACTTC. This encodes CASSQKGTSGNKQETQYF.

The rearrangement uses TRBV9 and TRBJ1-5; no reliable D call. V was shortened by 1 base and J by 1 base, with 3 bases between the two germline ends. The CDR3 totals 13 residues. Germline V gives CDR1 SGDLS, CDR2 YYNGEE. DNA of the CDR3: TGTGCCAGCAGCGTAAACAGCAATCAGCCCCAGCATTTT. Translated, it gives CASSVNSNQPQHF.